Shown below are 3 T cell receptor beta chains from a single sample sequenced in a study of blood T cell repertoires in COVID-19 (dated by TCRdb to 2019 to 2021). The library was built by means of the immunoSEQ multiplex PCR assay. TCRdb retrieved this table from immuneACCESS and kept in-frame rearrangements only. Not all clones are present; in checked studies, unresolved V genes account for under half, and no reason is known for the remainder. This sample has approximately 210,000 clones in its table, and approximately 91% of those were observed once. The ten largest clones add up to 4% to 5.5% of the sample. Material for sequencing was peripheral blood. Every receptor here comes from a woman aged 35 to 49 with acute or convalescent COVID-19.

The rearrangement joins TRBV10-2 to TRBJ2-5; 7 nucleotides align to TRBD1. V dropped 5 bases and J dropped 5; count of bases not matched to a gene: 11. Germline values: CDR1 WSHSY, CDR2 SAAADI. The CDR3 length is 15 residues. CDR3 in amino acids: CASSQVGQPQETQYF. CDR3 sequence (DNA): TGCGCCAGCAGTCAGGTGGGACAGCCTCAGGAGACCCAGTACTTC.

This clone was recorded a few times. This chain joins TRBV11-2 and TRBJ2-3; 12 nucleotides line up with TRBD2. CDR1 and CDR2 (germline): SGHAT, FQNNGV. CDR3 length: 17 residues. V lost 2 bases to trimming and J lost 1 base; unmatched junction nucleotides: 4. The CDR3 sequence: CASSLTPSGGGTDTQYF. The CDR3 DNA is TGTGCCAGCAGCTTAACCCCTAGCGGGGGGGGCACAGATACGCAGTATTTT.

The count of this clone is one. The CDR3 DNA is TGTGCCAGCAGCCGACAGGGCGGGAGGTCTGAAGCTTTCTTT. Amino acids: CASSRQGGRSEAFF. This sequence joins TRBV3-1 (or the pseudogene TRBV3-2) and TRBJ1-1, with 7 bases that match TRBD1. The CDR3 has 14 residues. Trimming removed 4 bases from V and 6 bases from J; junction bases left unmatched: 8. Germline V CDR1 and CDR2: LGHDT, YNNKEL (reference sequence).